This TCR beta chain was identified during a study of regulatory T cells in long-lasting Graves disease. Overall study results and limits: Researchers reported studying only peripheral blood, not thyroid tissue.

This CDR3 comprises 15 residues. Germline V gene data show CDR1 as SGHAT and CDR2 as FQNNGV. Trimming removed 8 bases from V and 0 bases from J, with 16 bases in between. CDR3 regions were amplified by Arm-PCR using iRepertoire HTBI primers to build TCR beta libraries. Via MiXCR, TCRdb re-called the multiplex PCR reads, giving one row per CDR3 protein. The data show about 540,000 distinct CDR3 sequences, approximately 12% seen once. This clonotype appeared many times. Its matching antigen is unknown. Sample time point: newly diagnosed GD, antithyroid drugs for less than 3 months. The authors made the TCR library using RNA they extracted from PBMCs. These data were also reused for a study on T cells in Graves' hyperthyroidism and ophthalmopathy. Per that study: The HTBI set primed first-round TCR CDR3 RT-PCR.

Material: peripheral blood mononuclear cells (PBMCs), obtained at new diagnosis, from a patient treated with antithyroid drugs. This receptor was identified in a man between 25 and 39 years old with Graves disease. The chain is built from TRBV11-2 and TRBJ1-1; D is undetermined. The CDR3: CASAPSQKMNTEAFF. The CDR3 DNA follows: TGTGCCAGCGCACCGTCCCAGAAAATGAACACTGAAGCTTTCTTT.